This T cell receptor (beta chain) appears in the sequencing data of a study of CD8+CD57+ T cells in acquired aplastic anemia. About the study: Mean yield of DNA from sorted CD4+ and CD8+ cells was about 3.2 ug. General observations from the study: Patients and controls shared about 30 CD8+ CDR3 sequences. Researchers reported that CD8+ Simpson's diversity was not significantly different in patients versus controls.

This clonotype has at least ten counts. Its antigen is not identified. Both TCR beta VDJ combination and CDR3 sequence profiling were carried out. Genomic DNA was the template for this profiling. Using its own MiXCR run on the reads, TCRdb lists one record per CDR3 protein. The sample has about 160,000 distinct CDR3 sequences, 65% to 75% seen once; the top ten hold 35% to 60%. Patients chosen for sequencing had shown CD8+CD57+ cell expansion by flow cytometry. At blood sampling, none of the patients had yet received therapy. The junction had 8 bases not matched to a gene; V was cut back by 0 bases and J by 8 bases. The germline V gene encodes CDR1 SGDLS and CDR2 YYNGEE. This CDR3 comprises 15 residues.

This TCR came from a human donor with aplastic anemia. This chain joins TRBV9 and TRBJ2-3; TRBD1 aligns across 8 bases. Material for sequencing was sorted CD4+, CD8+, or CD8+CD57+ T cells (not recorded which) from PBMCs. CDR3 sequence reads: CASSVVAGGLGTQYF. CDR3 sequence (DNA): TGTGCCAGCAGCGTAGTAGCAGGGGGCCTGGGTACGCAGTATTTT. The variable domain in full, completed from reference TRBV9 and TRBJ2-3, reads DSGVTQTPKHLITATGQRVTLRCSPRSGDLSVYWYQQSLDQGLQFLIQYYNGEERAKGNILERFSAQQFPDLHSELNLSSLELGDSALYFCASSVVAGGLGTQYFGPGTRLTVL.